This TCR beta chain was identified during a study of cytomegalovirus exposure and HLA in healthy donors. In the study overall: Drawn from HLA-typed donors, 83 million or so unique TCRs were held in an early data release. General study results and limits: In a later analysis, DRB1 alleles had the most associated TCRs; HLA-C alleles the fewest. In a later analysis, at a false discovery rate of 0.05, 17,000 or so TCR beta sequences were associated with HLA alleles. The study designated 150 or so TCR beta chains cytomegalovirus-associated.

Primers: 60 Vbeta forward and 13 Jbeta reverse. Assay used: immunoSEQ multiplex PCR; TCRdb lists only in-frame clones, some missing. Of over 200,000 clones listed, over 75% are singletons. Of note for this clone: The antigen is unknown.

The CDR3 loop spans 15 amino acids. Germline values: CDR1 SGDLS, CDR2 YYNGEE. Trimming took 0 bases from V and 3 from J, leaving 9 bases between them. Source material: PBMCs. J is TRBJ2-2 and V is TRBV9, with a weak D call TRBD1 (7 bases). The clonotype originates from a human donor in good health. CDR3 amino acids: CASSVARGDTGELFF. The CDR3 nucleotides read TGTGCCAGCAGCGTAGCCAGGGGGGACACCGGGGAGCTGTTTTTT.